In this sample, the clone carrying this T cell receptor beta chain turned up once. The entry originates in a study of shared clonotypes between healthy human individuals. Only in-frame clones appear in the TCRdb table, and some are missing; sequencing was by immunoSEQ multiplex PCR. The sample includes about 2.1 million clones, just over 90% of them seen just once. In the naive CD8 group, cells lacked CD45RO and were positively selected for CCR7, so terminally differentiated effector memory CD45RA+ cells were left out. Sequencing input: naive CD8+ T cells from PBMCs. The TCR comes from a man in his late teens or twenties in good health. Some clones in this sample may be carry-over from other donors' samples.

CDR3 in amino acids: CASSPGLAGENEQFF. CDR3 DNA sequence: TGTGCCAGCAGCCCAGGACTAGCGGGAGAAAATGAGCAGTTCTTC. This chain links TRBV7-6 with TRBJ2-1, with 13 nucleotides matching TRBD2. The CDR3 is 15 amino acids. Trimming at V came to 5 bases and at J to 7 bases, leaving 5 bases not matched to a gene. The V gene's germline CDR1 is SGHVS and CDR2 FNYEAQ. The variable domain in full, completed from reference TRBV7-6 and TRBJ2-1, reads GAGVSQSPRYKVTKRGQDVALRCDPISGHVSLYWYRQALGQGPEFLTYFNYEAQQDKSGLPNDRFSAERPEGSISTLTIQRTEQRDSAMYRCASSPGLAGENEQFFGPGTRLTVL.